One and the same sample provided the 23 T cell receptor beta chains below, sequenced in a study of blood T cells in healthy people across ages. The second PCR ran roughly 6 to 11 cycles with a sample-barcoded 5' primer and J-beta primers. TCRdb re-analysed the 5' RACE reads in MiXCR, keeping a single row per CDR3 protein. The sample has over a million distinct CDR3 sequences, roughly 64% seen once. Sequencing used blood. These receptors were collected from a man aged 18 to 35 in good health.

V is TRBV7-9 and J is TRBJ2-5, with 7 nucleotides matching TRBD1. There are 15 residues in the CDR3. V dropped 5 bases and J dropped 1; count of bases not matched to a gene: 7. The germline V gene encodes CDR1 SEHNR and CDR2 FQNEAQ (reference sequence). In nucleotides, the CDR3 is TGTGCCAGCAGCAGCTACGGACAGGTCCAAGAGACCCAGTACTTC. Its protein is CASSSYGQVQETQYF.

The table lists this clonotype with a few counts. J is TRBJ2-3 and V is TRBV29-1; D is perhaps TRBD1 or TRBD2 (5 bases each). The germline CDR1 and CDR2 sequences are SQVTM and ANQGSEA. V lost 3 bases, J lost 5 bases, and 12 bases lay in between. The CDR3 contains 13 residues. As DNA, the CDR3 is TGCAGCGTTGACGGGACCCGTGGAGATACGCAGTATTTT. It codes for CSVDGTRGDTQYF.

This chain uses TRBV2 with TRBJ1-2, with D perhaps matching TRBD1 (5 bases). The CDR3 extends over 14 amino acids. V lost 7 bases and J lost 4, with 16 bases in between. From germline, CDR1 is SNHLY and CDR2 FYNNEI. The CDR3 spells CASMGPGLAYGYTF. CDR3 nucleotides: TGTGCCAGCATGGGGCCAGGGCTGGCCTATGGCTACACCTTC.

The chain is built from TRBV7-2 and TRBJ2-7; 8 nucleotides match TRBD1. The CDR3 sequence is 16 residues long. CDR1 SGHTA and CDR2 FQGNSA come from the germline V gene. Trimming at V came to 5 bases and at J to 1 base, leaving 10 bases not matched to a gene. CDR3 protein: CASSLTPTGASYEQYF. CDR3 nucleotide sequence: TGTGCCAGCAGCCTAACCCCGACAGGGGCTTCCTACGAGCAGTACTTC.

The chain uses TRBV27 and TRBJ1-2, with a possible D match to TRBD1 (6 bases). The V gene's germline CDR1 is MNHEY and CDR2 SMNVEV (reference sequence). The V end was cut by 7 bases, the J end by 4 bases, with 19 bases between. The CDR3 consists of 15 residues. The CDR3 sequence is CASIPLSTTGYGYTF. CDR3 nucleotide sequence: TGTGCCAGCATTCCTTTATCTACGACAGGCTATGGCTACACCTTC.

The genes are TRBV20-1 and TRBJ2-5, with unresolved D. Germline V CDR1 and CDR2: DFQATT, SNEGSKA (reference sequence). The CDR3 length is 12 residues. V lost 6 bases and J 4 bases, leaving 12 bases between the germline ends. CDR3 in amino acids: CSATDGRETQYF. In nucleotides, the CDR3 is TGCAGTGCCACGGACGGAAGAGAGACCCAGTACTTC.

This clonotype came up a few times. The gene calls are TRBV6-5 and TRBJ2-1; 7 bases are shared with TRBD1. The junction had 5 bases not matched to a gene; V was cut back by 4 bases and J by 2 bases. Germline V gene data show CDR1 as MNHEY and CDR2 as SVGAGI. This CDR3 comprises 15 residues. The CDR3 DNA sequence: TGTGCCAGCAGTTGGGGACAGTTCACCTACAATGAGCAGTTCTTC. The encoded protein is CASSWGQFTYNEQFF.

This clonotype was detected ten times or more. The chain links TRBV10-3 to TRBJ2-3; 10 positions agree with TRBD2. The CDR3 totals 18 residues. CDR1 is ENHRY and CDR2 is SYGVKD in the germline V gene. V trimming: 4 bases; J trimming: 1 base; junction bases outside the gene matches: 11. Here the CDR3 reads CAISVSSGRAFGTDTQYF. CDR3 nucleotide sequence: TGTGCCATCAGTGTATCGAGCGGGAGGGCTTTTGGCACAGATACGCAGTATTTT.

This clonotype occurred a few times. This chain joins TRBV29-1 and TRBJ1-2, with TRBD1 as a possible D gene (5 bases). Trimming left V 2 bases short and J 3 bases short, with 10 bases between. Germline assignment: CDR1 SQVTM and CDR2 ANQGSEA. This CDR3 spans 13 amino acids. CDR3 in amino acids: CSVEWGSYYGYTF. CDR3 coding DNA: TGCAGCGTTGAATGGGGGTCGTACTATGGCTACACCTTC. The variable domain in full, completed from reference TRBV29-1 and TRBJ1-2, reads SAVISQKPSRDICQRGTSLTIQCQVDSQVTMMFWYRQQPGQSLTLIATANQGSEATYESGFVIDKFPISRPNLTFSTLTVSNMSPEDSSIYLCSVEWGSYYGYTFGSGTRLTVV.

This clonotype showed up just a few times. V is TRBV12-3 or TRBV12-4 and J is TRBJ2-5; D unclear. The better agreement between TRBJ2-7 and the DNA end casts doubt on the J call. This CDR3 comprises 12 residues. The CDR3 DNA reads TGTGCCAGCAGTTTGTACATTCCCGAGCAGTACTTC. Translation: CASSLYIPEQYF.

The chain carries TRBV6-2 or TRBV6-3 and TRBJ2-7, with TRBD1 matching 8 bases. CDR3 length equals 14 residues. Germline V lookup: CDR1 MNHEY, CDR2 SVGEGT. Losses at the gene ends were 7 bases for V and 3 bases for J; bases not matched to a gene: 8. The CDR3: CASNQQGVSYEQYF. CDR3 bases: TGTGCCAGCAACCAACAGGGGGTGAGCTACGAGCAGTACTTC.

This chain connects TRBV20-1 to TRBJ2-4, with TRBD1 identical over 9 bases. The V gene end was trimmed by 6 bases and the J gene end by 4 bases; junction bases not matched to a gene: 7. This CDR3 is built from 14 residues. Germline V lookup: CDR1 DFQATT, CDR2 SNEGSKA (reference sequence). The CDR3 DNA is TGCAGTGCAACTAACAGGGGGCAAAAAAACATTCAGTACTTC. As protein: CSATNRGQKNIQYF.

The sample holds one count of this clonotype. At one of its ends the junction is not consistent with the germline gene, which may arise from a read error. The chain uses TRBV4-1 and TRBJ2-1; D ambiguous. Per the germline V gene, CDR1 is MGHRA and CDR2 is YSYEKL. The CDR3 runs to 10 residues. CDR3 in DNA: TGCGCCAGCGGGAACAATAAGCAGTTCTTC. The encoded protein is CASGNNKQFF.

CDR3 region: CSAHGANQPQHF. The DNA for the CDR3 is TGCAGTGCTCACGGCGCTAATCAGCCCCAGCATTTT. V and J are TRBV20-1 and TRBJ1-5; D gene ambiguous. The germline CDR1 and CDR2 sequences are DFQATT and SNEGSKA (reference sequence). V was clipped by 5 bases and J by 4 bases, with 9 bases between them. The CDR3 is 12 amino acids.

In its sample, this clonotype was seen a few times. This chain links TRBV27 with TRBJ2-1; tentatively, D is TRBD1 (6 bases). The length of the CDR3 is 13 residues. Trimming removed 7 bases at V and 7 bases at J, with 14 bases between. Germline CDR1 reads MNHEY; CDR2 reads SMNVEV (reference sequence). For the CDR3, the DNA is TGTGCCAGCACCAAACAGGGTAGGAATGAGCAGTTCTTC. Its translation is CASTKQGRNEQFF.

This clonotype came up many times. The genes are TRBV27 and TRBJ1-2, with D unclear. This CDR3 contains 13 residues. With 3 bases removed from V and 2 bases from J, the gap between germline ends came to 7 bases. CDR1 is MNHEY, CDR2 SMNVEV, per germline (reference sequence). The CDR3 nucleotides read TGTGCCAGCAGTTTGAGAGAAAACTATGGCTACACCTTC. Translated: CASSLRENYGYTF.

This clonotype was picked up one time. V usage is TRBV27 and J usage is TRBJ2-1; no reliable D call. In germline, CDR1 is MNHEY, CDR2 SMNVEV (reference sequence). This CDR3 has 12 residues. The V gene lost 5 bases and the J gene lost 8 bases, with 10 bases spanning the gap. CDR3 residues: CASSPTRYEQFF. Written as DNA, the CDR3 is TGTGCCAGCAGTCCTACGAGGTATGAGCAGTTCTTC.

The CDR3 DNA is TGTGCCAGCAGCGCGGAGGGACGTTTAGGGTACAATGAGCAGTTCTTC. The encoded protein is CASSAEGRLGYNEQFF. This chain connects TRBV7-2 to TRBJ2-1, with D perhaps TRBD2 (6 bases). Trimming took 5 bases from V and 4 from J, leaving 18 bases between them. Germline V gives CDR1 SGHTA, CDR2 FQGNSA. CDR3 size: 16 residues.

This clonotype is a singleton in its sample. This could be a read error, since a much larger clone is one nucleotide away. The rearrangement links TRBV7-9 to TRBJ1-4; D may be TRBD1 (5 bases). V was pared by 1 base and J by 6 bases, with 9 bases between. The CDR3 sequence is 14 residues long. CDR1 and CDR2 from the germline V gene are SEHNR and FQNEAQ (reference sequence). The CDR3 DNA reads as TGTGCCAGCAGCTTAGGGGGGACTCATGAAAAACTGTTTTTT. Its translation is CASSLGGTHEKLFF.

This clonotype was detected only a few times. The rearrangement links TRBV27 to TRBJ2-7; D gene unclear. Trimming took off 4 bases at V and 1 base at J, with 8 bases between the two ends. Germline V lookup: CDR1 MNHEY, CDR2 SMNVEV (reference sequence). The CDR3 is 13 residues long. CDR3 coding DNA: TGTGCCAGCAGTTATAAGGTATCCTACGAGCAGTACTTC. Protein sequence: CASSYKVSYEQYF.

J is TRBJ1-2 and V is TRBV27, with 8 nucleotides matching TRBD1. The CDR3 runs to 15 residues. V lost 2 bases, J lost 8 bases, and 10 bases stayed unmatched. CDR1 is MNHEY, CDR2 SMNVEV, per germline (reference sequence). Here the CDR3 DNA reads TGTGCCAGCAGTTTAATCGGTATACAGGGGGTCGGCTACACCTTC. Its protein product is CASSLIGIQGVGYTF.

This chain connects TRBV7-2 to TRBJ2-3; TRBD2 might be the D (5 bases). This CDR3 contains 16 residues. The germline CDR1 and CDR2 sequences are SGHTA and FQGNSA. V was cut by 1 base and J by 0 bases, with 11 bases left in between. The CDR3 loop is CASSLGIGVSTDTQYF. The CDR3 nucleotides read TGTGCCAGCAGCTTAGGAATCGGGGTCAGCACAGATACGCAGTATTTT.

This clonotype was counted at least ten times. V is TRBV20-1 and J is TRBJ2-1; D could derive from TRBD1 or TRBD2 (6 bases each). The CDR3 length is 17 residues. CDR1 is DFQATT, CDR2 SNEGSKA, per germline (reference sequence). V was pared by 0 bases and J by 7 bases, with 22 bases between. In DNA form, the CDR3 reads TGCAGTGCTAGAGATGAATTGGGGGCAGGGGAGGTGAATGAGCAGTTCTTC. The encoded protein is CSARDELGAGEVNEQFF.